The 21 T cell receptor beta chains in this list originate from one sample, sequenced in a study of cytomegalovirus exposure and HLA in healthy donors. PCR was performed using 60 Vbeta and 13 Jbeta primers. Libraries were prepared by immunoSEQ multiplex PCR; TCRdb keeps only in-frame clonotypes and omits some of them. This sample's table has about 200,000 clones. Sequenced sample: PBMCs. These receptors were collected from a girl aged 2 to 9 in good health and CMV-seropositive.

The gene calls are TRBV7-3 and TRBJ2-4; D is uncertain. This CDR3 is built from 10 residues. Germline CDR1 is SGHTA and CDR2 is FQGTGA. Trimming stripped 5 bases from V and 9 bases from J, with 5 bases between. This chain's CDR3 is CASSLAIQYF. The CDR3 DNA sequence: TGTGCCAGCAGCCTGGCCATTCAGTACTTC.

The chain employs TRBV28 and TRBJ2-3; a possible D gene is TRBD2 (6 bases). Trimming cost V 5 bases and J 2 bases, with 17 bases left between them. Germline-derived CDR1 and CDR2 are MDHEN and SYDVKM. The CDR3 sequence is 16 residues long. The CDR3 bases are TGTGCCAGCAGTCCCCCTTGGGGGAGGCTCACAGATACGCAGTATTTT. Its translation is CASSPPWGRLTDTQYF. Using reference TRBV28 and TRBJ2-3 for the parts outside the CDR3, the full variable domain is DVKVTQSSRYLVKRTGEKVFLECVQDMDHENMFWYRQDPGLGLRLIYFSYDVKMKEKGDIPEGYSVSREKKERFSLILESASTNQTSMYLCASSPPWGRLTDTQYFGPGTRLTVL.

The genes are TRBV28 and TRBJ2-1; D unclear. This CDR3 has 13 amino acids. The germline gives CDR1 MDHEN, CDR2 SYDVKM. V lost 3 bases and J 1 base, leaving 4 bases between the germline ends. The CDR3 coding sequence is TGTGCCAGCAGTTTTCAGTCCTACAATGAGCAGTTCTTC. Its translation: CASSFQSYNEQFF.

Note on this clone: Other DNA variants within this sample encode the same CDR3. The rearrangement links TRBV7-2 to TRBJ1-4; possibly TRBD1 for D (5 bases). Germline CDR1 SGHTA, CDR2 FQGNSA. This CDR3 has 15 residues. V was trimmed by 3 bases and J by 3 bases, leaving 11 bases between them. The CDR3 coding sequence is TGTGCCAGCAGCTTCCTTTGGGGCGCTAATGAAAAACTGTTTTTT. It encodes CASSFLWGANEKLFF.

On this clone: Other DNA sequences within the sample encode an identical CDR3. The DNA of the CDR3 is TGTGCCAGCAGTTTAAGTCAGGGCTCGGGAAACACCATATATTTT. Translating it yields CASSLSQGSGNTIYF. V gene TRBV28 combines with J gene TRBJ1-3, with a possible D match to TRBD1 (5 bases). The germline V and J ends were trimmed by 2 bases and 4 bases, with 12 bases remaining between them. In germline, CDR1 is MDHEN, CDR2 SYDVKM. CDR3 length: 15 residues.

V usage is TRBV11-2 and J usage is TRBJ2-1; D is ambiguous. The germline CDR1 and CDR2 sequences are SGHAT and FQNNGV. CDR3 length: 12 residues. Trimming removed 6 bases at V and 2 bases at J, with 5 bases between. Here the CDR3 reads CASRSTYNEQFF. The CDR3 DNA reads as TGTGCCAGCAGGTCCACCTACAATGAGCAGTTCTTC.

The CDR3 DNA sequence: TGTGCCAGCAGCCTTGGACAGGGAATTACGGGCACTGAAGCTTTCTTT. Encoded protein: CASSLGQGITGTEAFF. The chain is built from TRBV13 and TRBJ1-1; 8 bases line up with TRBD1. The CDR3 covers 16 residues. Unmatched junction bases numbered 12, after V lost 5 bases and J lost 4 bases. Germline values: CDR1 PRHDT, CDR2 FYEKMQ (reference sequence).

The rearrangement uses TRBV9 and TRBJ2-1, with 8 bases fitting TRBD2. Germline lookup yields CDR1 SGDLS and CDR2 YYNGEE. This CDR3 is 16 amino acids long. V lost 3 bases, J lost 6 bases, and 11 bases stayed unmatched. CDR3 coding DNA: TGTGCCAGCAGCGCAACTAGCGGCAGGTTTGGCAATGAGCAGTTCTTC. The encoded protein is CASSATSGRFGNEQFF.

This chain connects TRBV5-1 to TRBJ1-4; maybe TRBD1 (5 bases). The germline V gene encodes CDR1 SGHRS and CDR2 YFSETQ. The CDR3 has 14 amino acids. Trimming cost V 4 bases and J 4 bases, with 11 bases left between them. The CDR3, as DNA: TGCGCCAGCAGCCCAGACAGTTTTAATGAAAAACTGTTTTTT. Amino acids: CASSPDSFNEKLFF.

The rearrangement uses TRBV9 and TRBJ1-1; D not resolved. The germline CDR1 and CDR2 sequences are SGDLS and YYNGEE. This CDR3 has 20 amino acids. The ends were cut back, 0 bases at V and 1 base at J, with 25 bases in the middle. In DNA, the CDR3 is TGTGCCAGCAGCGTAGCTCTGAAATCGACGGTGTCAGGAACGAACACTGAAGCTTTCTTT. Protein: CASSVALKSTVSGTNTEAFF.

The rearrangement uses TRBV27 and TRBJ1-4; the D is unclear. This CDR3 is built from 13 residues. Germline CDR1 reads MNHEY; CDR2 reads SMNVEV (reference sequence). Deletions cut 3 bases from V and 0 bases from J, with 2 bases between. The CDR3, as DNA: TGTGCCAGCAGTTTCGCAACTAATGAAAAACTGTTTTTT. It yields the protein CASSFATNEKLFF.

The V call is TRBV2, the J call TRBJ2-7, with 8 bases fitting TRBD2. The length of the CDR3 is 15 residues. Germline assignment: CDR1 SNHLY and CDR2 FYNNEI. Trimming at V came to 6 bases and at J to 2 bases, leaving 9 bases not matched to a gene. The CDR3 here is CASRAGTSEPYEQYF. The CDR3 DNA sequence: TGTGCCAGCAGGGCCGGGACTAGTGAACCCTACGAGCAGTACTTC.

DNA for the CDR3: TGTGCCAGCAGCTTACGGGAGTCCGGGGAGCTGTTTTTT. This translates into CASSLRESGELFF. V gene TRBV7-8 combines with J gene TRBJ2-2; perhaps TRBD2 as D (6 bases). Per the germline V gene, CDR1 is SGHVS and CDR2 is FQNEAQ. The CDR3 extends over 13 amino acids. Trimming cost V 2 bases and J 6 bases, with 7 bases left between them.

The genes are TRBV28 and TRBJ1-6; no reliable D call. The V gene's germline CDR1 is MDHEN and CDR2 SYDVKM. The CDR3 extends over 14 amino acids. Trimming took off 10 bases at V and 0 bases at J, with 10 bases between the two ends. The CDR3 DNA sequence: TGTGCCACCGAGATGAGCTCCTATAATTCACCCCTCCACTTT. It codes for CATEMSSYNSPLHF.

This chain uses TRBV14 with TRBJ2-1, with TRBD1 matching 9 bases. The trim removed 4 bases at V and 6 bases at J, leaving 10 bases unmatched. CDR1 and CDR2 from the germline V gene are SGHDN and FVKESK. This CDR3 has 16 amino acids. DNA for the CDR3: TGTGCCAGCAGCCCAAATACAGGGGGCGCGAGCAATGAGCAGTTCTTC. It codes for CASSPNTGGASNEQFF. Full variable domain (rest looked up from reference TRBV14 and TRBJ2-1): EAGVTQFPSHSVIEKGQTVTLRCDPISGHDNLYWYRRVMGKEIKFLLHFVKESKQDESGMPNNRFLAERTGGTYSTLKVQPAELEDSGVYFCASSPNTGGASNEQFFGPGTRLTVL.

This chain joins TRBV7-3 and TRBJ2-1, with D maybe TRBD2 (5 bases). The CDR3 is 15 residues long. Germline V gene data show CDR1 as SGHTA and CDR2 as FQGTGA. V shed 4 bases and J shed 12 bases, with 22 bases lying between them. The CDR3 DNA follows: TGTGCCAGCAGCTCCCTACGGACTGGGTATGATGGGCAGTTCTTC. As protein: CASSSLRTGYDGQFF.

The chain joins TRBV7-8 to TRBJ1-1; D ambiguous. Germline V gene data show CDR1 as SGHVS and CDR2 as FQNEAQ. This CDR3 is 15 amino acids long. V lost 1 base and J lost 4, with 13 bases in between. CDR3 sequence reads: CASSLEPSRGTEAFF. The CDR3 nucleotides read TGTGCCAGCAGCTTAGAGCCGAGTCGGGGCACTGAAGCTTTCTTT.

The chain carries TRBV19 and TRBJ2-7; 8 bases fit TRBD1. The germline gives CDR1 LNHDA, CDR2 SQIVND (reference sequence). V gave up 4 bases and J gave up 6 bases; unmatched junction bases: 5. This CDR3 region has 13 residues. The CDR3 bases are TGTGCCAGTAGTAAAGGACAGGGTACCGAGCAGTACTTC. It is translated as CASSKGQGTEQYF. The full variable domain, completed using reference TRBV19 and TRBJ2-7, is DGGITQSPKYLFRKEGQNVTLSCEQNLNHDAMYWYRQDPGQGLRLIYYSQIVNDFQKGDIAEGYSVSREKKESFPLTVTSAQKNPTAFYLCASSKGQGTEQYFGPGTRLTVT.

V is TRBV2 and J is TRBJ2-1; 7 nucleotides align to TRBD1. There are 14 residues in the CDR3. Germline CDR1 reads SNHLY; CDR2 reads FYNNEI. V shed 6 bases, J shed 3 bases, and the junction held 5 bases outside the gene matches. CDR3 loop: CASSWDSGYNEQFF. As DNA, the CDR3 is TGTGCCAGCAGCTGGGACAGTGGCTACAATGAGCAGTTCTTC. Complete variable domain (other parts from reference TRBV2 and TRBJ2-1): EPEVTQTPSHQVTQMGQEVILRCVPISNHLYFYWYRQILGQKVEFLVSFYNNEISEKSEIFDDQFSVERPDGSNFTLKIRSTKLEDSAMYFCASSWDSGYNEQFFGPGTRLTVL.

V is TRBV28 and J is TRBJ1-2; TRBD1 matches at 8 bases. This CDR3 is built from 16 residues. The junction had 8 bases not matched to a gene; V was cut back by 1 base and J by 4 bases. CDR1 is MDHEN and CDR2 is SYDVKM in the germline V gene. The CDR3: CASSLSATGAGYGYTF. In DNA, the CDR3 is TGTGCCAGCAGTTTATCCGCGACAGGGGCCGGCTATGGCTACACCTTC.

The chain uses TRBV18 and TRBJ2-2; TRBD2 aligns across 14 bases. Germline CDR1 is KGHSH and CDR2 is LQKENI. The CDR3 is made up of 17 amino acids. V lost 5 bases to trimming and J lost 6 bases; unmatched junction nucleotides: 8. CDR3 protein: CASSTGTSGSVSGELFF. The CDR3 nucleotides read TGTGCCAGCTCAACCGGGACTAGCGGGAGTGTTTCCGGGGAGCTGTTTTTT.